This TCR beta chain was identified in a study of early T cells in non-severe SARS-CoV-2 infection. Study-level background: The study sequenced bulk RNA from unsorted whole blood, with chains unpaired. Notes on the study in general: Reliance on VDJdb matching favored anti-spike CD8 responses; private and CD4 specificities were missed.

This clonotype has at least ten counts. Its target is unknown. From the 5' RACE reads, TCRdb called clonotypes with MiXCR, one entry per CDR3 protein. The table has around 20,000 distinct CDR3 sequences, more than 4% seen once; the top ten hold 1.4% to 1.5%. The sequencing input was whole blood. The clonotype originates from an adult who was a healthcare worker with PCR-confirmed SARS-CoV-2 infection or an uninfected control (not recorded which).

DNA of the CDR3: TGTGCCAGCAGACCGGAGCGGGCGGACACTGAAGCTTTCTTT. Its protein product is CASRPERADTEAFF. The rearrangement joins TRBV11-2 to TRBJ1-1; no firm D call. The length of the CDR3 is 14 residues. Trimming cost V 6 bases and J 3 bases, with 14 bases left between them. Germline CDR1 and CDR2: SGHAT and FQNNGV.